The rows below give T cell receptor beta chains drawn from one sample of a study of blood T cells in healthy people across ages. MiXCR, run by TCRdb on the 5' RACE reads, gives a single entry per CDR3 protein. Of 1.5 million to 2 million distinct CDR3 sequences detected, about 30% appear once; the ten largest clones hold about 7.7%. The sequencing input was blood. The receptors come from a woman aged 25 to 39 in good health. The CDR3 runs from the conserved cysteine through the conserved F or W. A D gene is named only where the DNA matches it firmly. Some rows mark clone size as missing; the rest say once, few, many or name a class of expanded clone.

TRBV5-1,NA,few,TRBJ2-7,TGCGCCAGCAGCTTTCGCGGGACAGCTTCCTACGAGCAGTACTTC,CASSFRGTASYEQYF
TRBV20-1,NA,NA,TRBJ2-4,TGCAGTGCCCTACGAGCAGCGTCCTGCAATGAGCAGTACTTC,CSALRAASCNEQYF
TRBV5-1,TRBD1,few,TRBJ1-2,TGCGCCAGCAGCTCCGGACAGGTTATCACCTATGGCTACACCTTC,CASSSGQVITYGYTF
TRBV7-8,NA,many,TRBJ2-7,TGTGCCAGCAGCTGGGGGACCGAGCAGTACTTC,CASSWGTEQYF
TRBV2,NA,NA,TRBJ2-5,TGTGCCAGCAGTGACAGGGGTCAAGGGACCCAGTACTTC,CASSDRGQGTQYF
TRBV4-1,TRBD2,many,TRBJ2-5,TGCGCCAGCAGCCAAGATGGGGCCGGGGGGATTCATGAGACCCAGTACTTC,CASSQDGAGGIHETQYF
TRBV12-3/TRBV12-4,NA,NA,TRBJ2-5,TGTGCCAGCAGTTCCCTACTAGGAGGGGTTCAAGAGACCCAGTACTTC,CASSSLLGGVQETQYF
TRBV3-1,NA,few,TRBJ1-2,TGTGCCAGCAGCCAAGCCCGGGCCAAAGGGGGCTACACCTTC,CASSQARAKGGYTF
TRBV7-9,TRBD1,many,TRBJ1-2,TGTGCCAGCAGCAAGGACAGGAACTATGGCTACACCTTC,CASSKDRNYGYTF
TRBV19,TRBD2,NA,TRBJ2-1,TGTGCCAGTAGTCCGCGGGAGGGCCCGGGCAATGAGCAGTTCTTC,CASSPREGPGNEQFF
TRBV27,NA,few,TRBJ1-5,TGTGCCAGCAGTTTATCTCCAGGGGCGATAGAGCCCCAGCATTTT,CASSLSPGAIEPQHF
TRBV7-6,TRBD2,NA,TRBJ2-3,TGTGCCAGCAGCCCGAATAGCGGGAGGGCCAAAGATACGCAGTATTTT,CASSPNSGRAKDTQYF
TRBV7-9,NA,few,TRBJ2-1,TGTGCCGGCAGCGTCAGAGGCCAACCGTGGGGGAATGAGCAGTTCTTC,CAGSVRGQPWGNEQFF
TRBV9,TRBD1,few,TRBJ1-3,TGTGCCAGCAGCGCTCGGACAGGGGGCTCCCCGGGCTCTGGAAACACCATATATTTT,CASSARTGGSPGSGNTIYF
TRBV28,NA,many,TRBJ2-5,TGTGCCAGCAGTTCGGGGACGCTGCGCGAGACCCAGTACTTC,CASSSGTLRETQYF
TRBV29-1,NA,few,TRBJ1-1,TGCAGCGTGGCGGACAGTGAAGCTTTCTTT,CSVADSEAFF
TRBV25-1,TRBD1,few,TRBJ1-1,TGTGCCAGCAGTCGTCAAGGACAGGGGCTCACTGAAGCTTTCTTT,CASSRQGQGLTEAFF
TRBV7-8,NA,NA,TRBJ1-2,TGTGCCAGTAGCTTTGGGGATCACTATGGCTACACCTTC,CASSFGDHYGYTF
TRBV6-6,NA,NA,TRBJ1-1,TGTGCCAGCAAAACTACAGGGATGAACACTGAAGCTTTCTTT,CASKTTGMNTEAFF
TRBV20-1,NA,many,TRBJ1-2,TGCAGTGCACCAGTCGAGGGCCAGAACTATGGCTACACCTTC,CSAPVEGQNYGYTF
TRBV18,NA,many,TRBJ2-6,TGTGCCAGCTCAGAGGACAGGGCCAACGTCCTGACTTTC,CASSEDRANVLTF
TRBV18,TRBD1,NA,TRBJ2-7,TGTGCCAGCGCACAGGGACAGATAAACTACGAGCAGTACTTC,CASAQGQINYEQYF
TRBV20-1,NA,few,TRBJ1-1,TGCAGTGCTAGAGATACGAACACTGAAGCTTTCTTT,CSARDTNTEAFF
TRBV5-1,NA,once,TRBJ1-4,TGCGCCAGCAGCTTGTCGACAGAACTTAATGAAAAACTGTTTTTT,CASSLSTELNEKLFF
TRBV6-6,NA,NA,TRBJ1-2,TGTGCCAGCAGGGATAGGGGCTACACCTTC,CASRDRGYTF
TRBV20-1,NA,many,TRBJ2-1,TGCAGTGCTAGAGGTGGGGTGGATGAGCAGTTCTTC,CSARGGVDEQFF
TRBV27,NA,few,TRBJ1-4,TGTGCCAGCAGTCGTACAGCCGCAACTAATGAAAAACTGTTTTTT,CASSRTAATNEKLFF
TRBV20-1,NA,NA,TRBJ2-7,TGCAGTGCCCAAGCCGGGTCCTACGAGCAGTACTTC,CSAQAGSYEQYF
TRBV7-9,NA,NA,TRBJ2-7,TGTGCCAGCAGCTCACCGGACAAAACCTACGAGCAGTACTTC,CASSSPDKTYEQYF
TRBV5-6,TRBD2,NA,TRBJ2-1,TGTGCCAGCAGCCCCCAGACTAGCGGGGGGGCTTCGTTCTTC,CASSPQTSGGASFF
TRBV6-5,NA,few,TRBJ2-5,TGTGCCAGCAGTTACTCTGGGACCCTTTCGGGGCGGGGTGTAAATGAGCAGTACTTC,CASSYSGTLSGRGVNEQYF
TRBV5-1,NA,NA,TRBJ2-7,TGCGCCAGCAGCGTGACAGGACTCTACGAGCAGTACTTC,CASSVTGLYEQYF
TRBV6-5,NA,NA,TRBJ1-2,TGTGCCAGCAGTTACAGCTCCGGGACAAGAACCTATGGCTACACCTTC,CASSYSSGTRTYGYTF
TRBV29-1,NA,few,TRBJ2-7,TGCAGCGTTGAAGTCGGCGGGACCTACGAGCAGTACTTC,CSVEVGGTYEQYF
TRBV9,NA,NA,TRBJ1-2,TGTGCCAGCTTAGGAGATCATGGCTACACCTTC,CASLGDHGYTF
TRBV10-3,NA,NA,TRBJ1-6,TGTGCCATCAGTGGGGGATCCGGTTCACCCCTCCACTTT,CAISGGSGSPLHF
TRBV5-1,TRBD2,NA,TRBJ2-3,TGCGCCAGCAGCACCTACCTAGCGGGGGGGCCCGATACGCAGTATTTT,CASSTYLAGGPDTQYF
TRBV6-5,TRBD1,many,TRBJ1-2,TGTGCCAGCAGGAGGGGGACAGCCACTCCTAACTATGGCTACACCTTC,CASRRGTATPNYGYTF
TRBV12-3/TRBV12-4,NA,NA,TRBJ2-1,TGTGCCAGCAGCCCCCAAGAAGAGTCTGAGCAGTTCTTC,CASSPQEESEQFF
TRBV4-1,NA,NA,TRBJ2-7,TGCGCCAGCAGCCAGCCTCGTGGCTCCTACGAGCAGTACTTC,CASSQPRGSYEQYF
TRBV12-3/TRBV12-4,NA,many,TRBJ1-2,TGTGCCAGCAGTTTTGAGGGGGTCTATGGCTACACCTTC,CASSFEGVYGYTF
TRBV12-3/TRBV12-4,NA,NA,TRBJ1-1,TGTGCCAGCTCCCCTTTAGGGGGAGAGACTGAAGCTTTCTTT,CASSPLGGETEAFF
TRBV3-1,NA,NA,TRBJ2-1,TGTGCCAGCACCCCCTCGGGGTTTTACAATGAGCAGTTCTTC,CASTPSGFYNEQFF
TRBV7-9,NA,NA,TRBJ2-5,TGTGCCAGCAGCGCCGTCCCAGGGAGTACAGAGACCCAGTACTTC,CASSAVPGSTETQYF
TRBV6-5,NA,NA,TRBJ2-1,TGTGCCAGCAGTTACCCGACCGACTACGAGGACTGCGCCGGGGAGCAGTTCTTC,CASSYPTDYEDCAGEQFF
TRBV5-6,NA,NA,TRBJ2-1,TGTGCCAGCAGCTTTGTGGCGGCCAATGAGCAGTTCTTC,CASSFVAANEQFF
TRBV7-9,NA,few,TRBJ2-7,TGTGCCAGCAGCTCGACCCCAAGGTTCCAGGTCTACGAGCAGTACTTC,CASSSTPRFQVYEQYF
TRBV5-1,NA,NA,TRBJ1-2,TGCGCCAGCAGCCCCCGGGAAGATAACTATGGCTACACCTTC,CASSPREDNYGYTF
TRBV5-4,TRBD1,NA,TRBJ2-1,TGTGCCAGCAGCCTAGGTCGGGACAGGGCGTTCTTC,CASSLGRDRAFF
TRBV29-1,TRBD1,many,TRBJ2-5,TGCAGCGTTGAAGGGACAGGGGTTGAGACCCAGTACTTC,CSVEGTGVETQYF
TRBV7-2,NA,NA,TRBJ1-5,TGTGCCAGCAGACCCGTTGGGGGGAACAATCAGCCCCAGCATTTT,CASRPVGGNNQPQHF
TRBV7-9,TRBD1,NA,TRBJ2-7,TGTGCCAGCAGCTCAGGGGACAGCGAGCAGTACTTC,CASSSGDSEQYF
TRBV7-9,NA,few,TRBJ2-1,TGTGCCAGCGGTAAGGGTAGCGCCTACAATGAGCAGTTCTTC,CASGKGSAYNEQFF
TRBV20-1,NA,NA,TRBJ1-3,TGCAGTGCTACCCTTGGACCTGGAAACACCATATATTTT,CSATLGPGNTIYF
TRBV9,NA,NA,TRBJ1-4,TGTGCCAGCAGCGTAGGGATCAGCGATAATGAAAAACTGTTTTTT,CASSVGISDNEKLFF
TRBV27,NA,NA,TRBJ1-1,TGTGCCAGCAGTTTATGGAGCGCTAACACTGAAGCTTTCTTT,CASSLWSANTEAFF
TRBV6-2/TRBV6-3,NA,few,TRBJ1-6,TGTGCCAGCAGCAGACACGTGGAGGATTCACCCCTCCACTTT,CASSRHVEDSPLHF
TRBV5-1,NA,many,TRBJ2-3,TGCGCCAGCAGCCCTAGCCAAGATACGCAGTATTTT,CASSPSQDTQYF
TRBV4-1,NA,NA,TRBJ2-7,TGCGCCAGCAGCCAAGATCTAAGGCAGGGGGGCTACGAGCAGTACTTC,CASSQDLRQGGYEQYF
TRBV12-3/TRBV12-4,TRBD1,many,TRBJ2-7,TGTGCCAGCAGTCCAACAACAGGGGAGACCTACGAGCAGTACTTC,CASSPTTGETYEQYF